A selection of T cell receptor beta chains follows, all from one sample in a study of a mutant IDH1 vaccine in newly diagnosed glioma. The data were produced by immunoSEQ multiplex PCR, yet TCRdb's version contains in-frame clones alone and is incomplete. The data contain approximately 61,000 clones, roughly 76% of them singletons. The antigens these receptors bind are not known. Sequences were derived from PBMCs, sampled from a glioma patient whose treatment included an IDH1 peptide vaccine. These receptors all come from a man between 40 and 49 years old with glioma. Both conserved end residues are part of each CDR3. A D gene is named only where the DNA matches it firmly. The size field is filled for only some rows; it gives once, few, many or a size class.

V gene	clone size	J gene	D gene	CDR3 protein	CDR3 DNA
TRBV15	NA	TRBJ2-5	TRBD1	CATSTRQGGETQYF	TGTGCCACCAGCACCAGACAGGGTGGGGAGACCCAGTACTTC
TRBV7-8	NA	TRBJ2-3	NA	CASSPGTSTDTQYF	TGTGCCAGCAGCCCGGGGACTAGCACAGATACGCAGTATTTT
TRBV7-8	NA	TRBJ1-1	NA	CASSLGSEAFF	TGTGCCAGCAGCTTAGGGTCTGAAGCTTTCTTT
TRBV7-3	once	TRBJ2-1	NA	CASSLDGFYNEQFF	TGTGCCAGCAGCTTAGACGGGTTCTACAATGAGCAGTTCTTC
TRBV6-6	NA	TRBJ1-5	NA	CASSYIGSNQPQHF	TGTGCCAGCAGTTACATAGGGAGCAATCAGCCCCAGCATTTT
TRBV7-8	NA	TRBJ2-7	NA	CASSMTVYYEQYF	TGTGCCAGCAGCATGACTGTTTACTACGAGCAGTACTTC
TRBV15	NA	TRBJ2-4	NA	CATSSLTGTLRAKNIQYF	TGTGCCACCAGCAGCCTGACCGGGACGCTGAGAGCCAAAAACATTCAGTACTTC
TRBV28	once	TRBJ1-4	TRBD1	CASSWPSGQGNEKLFF	TGTGCCAGCAGTTGGCCTTCGGGACAGGGGAATGAAAAACTGTTTTTT
TRBV19	NA	TRBJ2-7	TRBD1	CASSIDSRQGAYEQYF	TGTGCCAGTAGTATAGATTCACGGCAGGGGGCCTACGAGCAGTACTTC
TRBV9	NA	TRBJ1-3	TRBD1	CASSAGQLGNTIYF	TGTGCCAGCAGCGCGGGACAGCTAGGAAACACCATATATTTT
TRBV5-5	NA	TRBJ1-4	NA	CASSFLAGQINEKLFF	TGTGCCAGCAGCTTCCTGGCAGGGCAAATAAATGAAAAACTGTTTTTT
TRBV13	NA	TRBJ2-3	TRBD2	CASSLLASGGHTDTQYF	TGTGCCAGCAGCTTACTGGCTAGCGGGGGCCACACAGATACGCAGTATTTT
TRBV7-8	NA	TRBJ2-2	NA	CASSLDAGIGTGELFF	TGTGCCAGCAGCTTAGACGCGGGCATAGGTACCGGGGAGCTGTTTTTT
TRBV19	NA	TRBJ2-2	TRBD1	CASSIRNAGTGVTGELFF	TGTGCCAGTAGTATACGAAACGCCGGGACAGGGGTGACCGGGGAGCTGTTTTTT
TRBV19	NA	TRBJ1-2	NA	CASSIARAYGYTF	TGTGCCAGTAGTATCGCGAGGGCCTATGGCTACACCTTC
TRBV2	NA	TRBJ2-7	TRBD2	CASSMGRGGLYEQYF	TGTGCCAGCAGTATGGGTCGGGGGGGCCTCTACGAGCAGTACTTC
TRBV6-6	NA	TRBJ2-7	NA	CASSYPAGYEQYF	TGTGCCAGCAGTTACCCCGCTGGTTACGAGCAGTACTTC
TRBV29-1	many	TRBJ2-3	NA	CSVLGLASSGRTTDTQYF	TGCAGCGTTCTAGGGCTAGCGTCGTCCGGGCGTACCACAGATACGCAGTATTTT
TRBV4-3	NA	TRBJ1-6	NA	CASSQDPGRRGSPLHF	TGCGCCAGCAGCCAAGATCCCGGCAGGCGGGGTTCACCCCTCCACTTT
TRBV30	once	TRBJ1-6	TRBD1	CAWRVEDRGYNSPLHF	TGTGCCTGGAGGGTCGAGGACAGGGGATATAATTCACCCCTCCACTTT
TRBV7-7	few	TRBJ1-1	NA	CASSLLIHTEAFF	TGTGCTAGCAGCCTCTTGATCCACACTGAAGCTTTCTTT
TRBV7-6	NA	TRBJ2-2	NA	CASSPEGRNTGELFF	TGTGCCAGCAGCCCCGAGGGGCGAAACACCGGGGAGCTGTTTTTT
TRBV14	NA	TRBJ2-3	TRBD2	CASSQRSGGEPSTDTQYF	TGTGCCAGCAGCCAACGGAGCGGGGGGGAACCTAGCACAGATACGCAGTATTTT
TRBV27	NA	TRBJ2-4	NA	CATSWGAGEAKNIQYF	TGTGCCACTTCCTGGGGGGCAGGGGAAGCCAAAAACATTCAGTACTTC
TRBV5-4	NA	TRBJ1-2	NA	CASSLEPGSEYGYTF	TGTGCCAGCAGCTTGGAACCAGGGAGCGAGTATGGCTACACCTTC
TRBV9	NA	TRBJ1-5	TRBD1	CASSVTGDISNQPQHF	TGTGCCAGCAGCGTTACAGGGGACATTAGCAATCAGCCCCAGCATTTT
TRBV5-6	NA	TRBJ2-7	TRBD2	CASSRVTSGSEQYF	TGTGCCAGCAGCCGCGTCACTAGCGGGAGCGAGCAGTACTTC
TRBV5-1	NA	TRBJ1-4	NA	CASSPTGNPNEKLFF	TGCGCCAGCAGTCCTACAGGGAACCCTAATGAAAAACTGTTTTTT
TRBV19	NA	TRBJ1-4	TRBD1	CASSTNYRGDSTNEKLFF	TGTGCCAGTAGTACAAACTACAGGGGGGACTCAACTAATGAAAAACTGTTTTTT
TRBV5-1	few	TRBJ2-3	TRBD1	CASSQGQDTDTQYF	TGCGCCAGCAGCCAAGGACAGGACACAGATACGCAGTATTTT
TRBV5-4	NA	TRBJ2-5	TRBD1	CASSTGTEETQYF	TGTGCCAGCAGCACCGGGACAGAAGAGACCCAGTACTTC
TRBV5-4	once	TRBJ2-1	NA	CASSHATGTNEQFF	TGTGCCAGCAGCCACGCCACAGGGACCAATGAGCAGTTCTTC
TRBV7-3	NA	TRBJ2-3	NA	CASSLPQGGPDTQYF	TGTGCCAGCAGCTTACCTCAGGGGGGGCCAGATACGCAGTATTTT
TRBV6-7	NA	TRBJ2-1	TRBD2	CASSSLRTSGGDLLGQFF	TGTGCCAGCAGTTCTCTCAGGACTAGCGGGGGGGACCTATTAGGGCAGTTCTTC
TRBV18	NA	TRBJ1-2	NA	CASSPPSQGYTF	TGTGCCAGCTCACCACCCTCACAAGGCTACACCTTC
TRBV9	NA	TRBJ2-5	TRBD1	CASSVGTGEETQYF	TGTGCCAGCAGCGTCGGGACAGGGGAGGAGACCCAGTACTTC
TRBV27	NA	TRBJ1-1	NA	CASSLGVGVEAFF	TGTGCCAGCAGTTTAGGGGTCGGGGTTGAAGCTTTCTTT
TRBV30	NA	TRBJ1-5	NA	CAWSVLRGQPQHF	TGTGCCTGGAGTGTACTTCGTGGTCAGCCCCAGCATTTT
TRBV5-1	NA	TRBJ1-2	NA	CASSLEVKATNYGYTF	TGCGCCAGCAGCTTGGAGGTGAAAGCTACTAACTATGGCTACACCTTC